One sample yielded the 32 T cell receptor beta chains listed below, sequenced in a study of T-cell reconstitution after alpha-beta-depleted transplantation in children. It was with unique molecular identifiers that the TCRbeta library was prepared. TCRdb itself ran the PCR reads through MiXCR, one entry per CDR3 protein. The table shows approximately 490,000 distinct CDR3 sequences, with under 12% occurring only once. The sample consisted of PBMCs, taken before TCRalphabeta/CD19-depleted stem cell transplant. Receptor source: a child under 10 years old with inherited bone marrow failure, due to receive a stem cell transplant.

This clonotype was detected many times. The chain links TRBV5-6 to TRBJ2-3; no clear D. V lost 6 bases, J lost 7 bases, and 15 bases lay in between. Germline lookup yields CDR1 SGHDT and CDR2 YYEEEE. This CDR3 is 13 amino acids long. CDR3 region: CASNRVGSNTQYF. For the CDR3, the DNA is TGTGCCAGCAATAGAGTAGGGTCCAATACGCAGTATTTT.

At least ten counts were recorded for this clonotype. The chain employs TRBV24-1 and TRBJ2-7, with TRBD2 matching over 7 bases. Unmatched junction bases numbered 7, after V lost 4 bases and J lost 5 bases. The length of the CDR3 is 14 residues. Germline V gene sequence: CDR1 KGHDR, CDR2 SFDVKD. CDR3: CATSDRDYTDEQYF. For the CDR3, the DNA is TGTGCCACCAGTGACAGGGACTATACCGACGAGCAGTACTTC.

This clonotype has at least ten counts. V and J are TRBV2 and TRBJ1-5; no clear D gene. The CDR3 totals 14 residues. Germline V gene data show CDR1 as SNHLY and CDR2 as FYNNEI. The V end lost 1 base, the J end lost 3 bases, and 7 bases lay between the germline ends. The CDR3 DNA reads TGTGCCAGCAGTGAAGGGGGTACCAATCAGCCCCAGCATTTT. Translated: CASSEGGTNQPQHF.

This clonotype was counted many times. The chain carries TRBV29-1 and TRBJ2-2; D ambiguous. From germline, CDR1 is SQVTM and CDR2 ANQGSEA. With 6 bases removed from V and 1 base from J, the gap between germline ends came to 6 bases. This CDR3 spans 12 amino acids. In DNA, the CDR3 is TGCAGCGTAGTTATGAACACCGGGGAGCTGTTTTTT. Residues: CSVVMNTGELFF.

This clonotype was observed at least ten times. V gene TRBV7-9 combines with J gene TRBJ2-4, with D maybe TRBD1 (5 bases). The germline V and J ends were trimmed by 1 base and 7 bases, with 14 bases remaining between them. This CDR3 comprises 15 residues. In germline, CDR1 is SEHNR, CDR2 FQNEAQ (reference sequence). CDR3 residues: CASSLGQGIINIQYF. As DNA, the CDR3 is TGTGCCAGCAGCTTAGGTCAGGGAATAATTAACATTCAGTACTTC.

The chain uses TRBV5-6 and TRBJ2-5; maybe TRBD2 (7 bases). V was pared by 1 base and J by 7 bases, with 11 bases between. This CDR3 region has 13 residues. The germline V gene has CDR1 SGHDT and CDR2 YYEEEE. The CDR3 sequence is CASSLKGGGTQYF. As DNA, the CDR3 is TGTGCCAGCAGCTTGAAAGGGGGGGGGACCCAGTACTTC.

This clonotype has at least ten counts. The rearrangement joins TRBV20-1 to TRBJ2-4; D is unclear. The length of the CDR3 is 14 residues. Germline-derived CDR1 and CDR2 are DFQATT and SNEGSKA (reference sequence). V was cut by 4 bases and J by 0 bases, with 10 bases left in between. The CDR3 loop reads CSATNTIAKNIQYF. For the CDR3, the DNA is TGCAGTGCTACAAATACCATAGCCAAAAACATTCAGTACTTC.

This clonotype was observed a few times. V is TRBV7-2 and J is TRBJ2-7; 7 nucleotides align to TRBD2. Trimming took 1 base from V and 3 from J; bases not matched to a gene: 9. Germline V gene sequence: CDR1 SGHTA, CDR2 FQGNSA. The CDR3 has 16 residues. The chain's CDR3 is CASSLELAGADYEQYF. The CDR3 nucleotides are TGTGCCAGCAGCTTAGAATTGGCGGGAGCCGACTACGAGCAGTACTTC. The variable domain in full, with the rest retrieved from reference TRBV7-2 and TRBJ2-7, is GAGVSQSPSNKVTEKGKDVELRCDPISGHTALYWYRQSLGQGLEFLIYFQGNSAPDKSGLPSDRFSAERTGGSVSTLTIQRTQQEDSAVYLCASSLELAGADYEQYFGPGTRLTVT.

Many counts were recorded for this clonotype. The V gene is TRBV14, the J gene TRBJ2-7; no definite D call. The germline gives CDR1 SGHDN, CDR2 FVKESK. The CDR3 consists of 13 residues. Trimming left V 4 bases short and J 5 bases short, with 12 bases between. The CDR3 DNA reads as TGTGCCAGCAGCCGCCAGATCTTAGACGAGCAGTACTTC. Its protein is CASSRQILDEQYF.

This clonotype was detected ten times or more. V is TRBV7-9 and J is TRBJ2-7; D gene ambiguous. This CDR3 contains 13 residues. The germline V and J ends were trimmed by 3 bases and 3 bases, with 9 bases remaining between them. Germline lookup yields CDR1 SEHNR and CDR2 FQNEAQ (reference sequence). CDR3 amino acids: CASSFGFLYEQYF. CDR3 coding DNA: TGTGCCAGCAGCTTCGGGTTCCTCTACGAGCAGTACTTC.

Points on this clonotype: This may be a read error: a much more frequent sequence differs by one nucleotide. J is TRBJ2-1 and V is TRBV20-1; TRBD2 matches at 15 bases. The CDR3 runs 14 residues. The germline gives CDR1 DFQATT, CDR2 SNEGSKA (reference sequence). CDR3 amino acids: CCALGLAGGLEQFF. CDR3 nucleotide sequence: TGCTGTGCTCTCGGACTAGCGGGAGGGCTAGAGCAGTTCTTC.

This clonotype was seen a handful of times. This sequence joins TRBV12-3 or TRBV12-4 and TRBJ1-1, with TRBD1 matching 8 bases. V shed 6 bases, J shed 3 bases, and the junction held 15 bases outside the gene matches. The CDR3 loop spans 17 amino acids. For the CDR3, the DNA is TGTGCCAGCAGACGGACAGGGTGGGCCATAGTGGACACTGAAGCTTTCTTT. It codes for CASRRTGWAIVDTEAFF.

This rearrangement joins TRBV7-9 to TRBJ2-4; 7 bases agree with TRBD2. This CDR3 has 15 residues. J gave up 6 bases and V 3 bases, and 8 bases lay outside the gene matches. CDR1 SEHNR and CDR2 FQNEAQ come from the germline V gene (reference sequence). In DNA form, the CDR3 reads TGTGCCAGCAGCTTTGGGGGGAGGGCAGTAAACATTCAGTACTTC. It is translated as CASSFGGRAVNIQYF.

This clonotype came up many times. V usage is TRBV4-2 and J usage is TRBJ1-2; D gene unclear. V shed 0 bases and J shed 3 bases, with 23 bases lying between them. The CDR3 length is 19 residues. Germline V lookup: CDR1 LGHNA, CDR2 YNFKEQ. CDR3: CASSQEWSPGWPHYYGYTF. The CDR3 DNA reads as TGTGCCAGCAGCCAAGAATGGAGCCCAGGTTGGCCCCATTACTATGGCTACACCTTC.

This clonotype appeared many times. The V gene is TRBV12-3 or TRBV12-4, the J gene TRBJ1-5, with TRBD1 matching over 8 bases. The CDR3 runs to 14 residues. V gave up 1 base and J gave up 8 bases; unmatched junction bases: 4. The CDR3 coding sequence is TGTGCCAGCAGTTTAGACAGGGGGATGAAGCCCCAGCATTTT. This sequence encodes CASSLDRGMKPQHF.

The chain joins TRBV6-2 or TRBV6-3 to TRBJ2-1; D uncertain. The V and J ends lost 4 bases and 5 bases respectively, with 6 bases between them. Per germline, CDR1 MNHEY and CDR2 SVGEGT. The CDR3 is made up of 12 amino acids. This chain's CDR3 is CASSLQNNEQFF. The CDR3 DNA follows: TGTGCCAGCAGTTTACAAAACAATGAGCAGTTCTTC.

The table lists this clonotype with a few counts. The chain carries TRBV11-1 and TRBJ1-5, with a weak D call TRBD1 (6 bases). This CDR3 contains 20 residues. Looked up from germline, CDR1 is SGHAT and CDR2 is FQDESV (reference sequence). Trimming removed 3 bases from V and 0 bases from J, with 24 bases in between. The CDR3 protein is CASSLAGAKDSFLSNQPQHF. CDR3 nucleotide sequence: TGTGCCAGCAGCTTGGCCGGAGCCAAGGACAGTTTCCTTAGCAATCAGCCCCAGCATTTT.

J is TRBJ2-5 and V is TRBV20-1; D remains ambiguous. Trimming shortened V by 0 bases and J by 1 base, and 9 bases separated the two germline ends. CDR1 is DFQATT, CDR2 SNEGSKA, per germline (reference sequence). The CDR3 is 14 residues long. The CDR3 DNA follows: TGCAGTGCTAGAGATAGGGTGATCCAAGAGACCCAGTACTTC. As protein: CSARDRVIQETQYF.

This clonotype was seen repeatedly, ten times or more. The chain recombines TRBV28 with TRBJ2-3, with D hard to call. Germline CDR1 reads MDHEN; CDR2 reads SYDVKM. This CDR3 comprises 14 residues. Trimming removed 1 base from V and 0 bases from J, with 5 bases in between. In DNA form, the CDR3 reads TGTGCCAGCAGTTTATCGGAAAGCACAGATACGCAGTATTTT. This gives the protein CASSLSESTDTQYF. The full variable domain, completed using reference TRBV28 and TRBJ2-3, is DVKVTQSSRYLVKRTGEKVFLECVQDMDHENMFWYRQDPGLGLRLIYFSYDVKMKEKGDIPEGYSVSREKKERFSLILESASTNQTSMYLCASSLSESTDTQYFGPGTRLTVL.

As concerns this clonotype: A read error may explain this, as a much larger clone is one base away. This chain connects TRBV6-1 to TRBJ2-1; no firm D call. Germline V gene sequence: CDR1 MNHNS, CDR2 SASEGT. CDR3 size: 15 residues. V was shortened by 2 bases and J by 6 bases, with 14 bases between the two germline ends. The CDR3 protein is CASSESRFAGNEQFF. In DNA form, the CDR3 reads TGTGCCAGCAGTGAATCCAGGTTTGCTGGCAATGAGCAGTTCTTC.

This clonotype was counted many times. The chain has TRBV7-8 and TRBJ2-7, with D possibly being TRBD1 (5 bases). CDR1 and CDR2 from the germline V gene are SGHVS and FQNEAQ. V was pared by 8 bases and J by 5 bases, with 10 bases between. This CDR3 contains 11 residues. The CDR3 spells CASQGWDEQYF. DNA of the CDR3: TGTGCCAGCCAGGGTTGGGACGAGCAGTACTTC.

This clonotype has only a few counts. The V gene is TRBV27, the J gene TRBJ2-3; D is uncertain. Between the trimmed V and J ends, which lost 7 bases and 0 bases, there was a span of 11 bases. The CDR3 extends over 14 amino acids. In germline, CDR1 is MNHEY, CDR2 SMNVEV (reference sequence). CDR3 sequence reads: CASTSVGSTDTQYF. The CDR3 bases are TGTGCCAGCACCTCCGTGGGGAGCACAGATACGCAGTATTTT.

This clonotype was picked up a small number of times. The V and J genes are TRBV24-1 and TRBJ2-1, with TRBD2 identical over 14 bases. The CDR3 runs to 20 residues. Per germline, CDR1 KGHDR and CDR2 SFDVKD. J lost 1 base, V lost 2 bases, and 9 bases had no gene match. In DNA, the CDR3 is TGTGCCACCAGTGATTACGGGACTAGCGGGAGTAAGAAATCCTACAATGAGCAGTTCTTC. Its protein is CATSDYGTSGSKKSYNEQFF.

This rearrangement joins TRBV20-1 to TRBJ2-3, with D hard to call. The CDR3 extends over 12 amino acids. CDR1 is DFQATT and CDR2 is SNEGSKA in the germline V gene (reference sequence). V lost 3 bases, J lost 1 base, and 5 bases lay in between. The CDR3 DNA reads TGCAGTGCTAGTGTGGGCACAGATACGCAGTATTTT. Its protein is CSASVGTDTQYF.

The chain couples TRBV5-5 to TRBJ2-1; 12 bases match TRBD2. V was clipped by 3 bases and J by 7 bases; unmatched bases: 2. The CDR3 loop spans 14 amino acids. The germline CDR1 and CDR2 sequences are SGHKS and YYEKEE (reference sequence). DNA of the CDR3: TGTGCCAGCAGCTGGACTAGCGGGAAAAATGAGCAGTTCTTC. It is translated as CASSWTSGKNEQFF.

In its sample, this clonotype was seen many times. The V gene is TRBV5-5, the J gene TRBJ2-7, with unresolved D. This CDR3 is built from 15 residues. Deletions cut 0 bases from V and 3 bases from J, with 13 bases between. Germline V gene data show CDR1 as SGHKS and CDR2 as YYEKEE (reference sequence). Here the CDR3 DNA reads TGTGCCAGCAGCTTGGGGCAGTCGTCTGGCTACGAGCAGTACTTC. This sequence encodes CASSLGQSSGYEQYF.

This clonotype was seen ten or more times. The V call is TRBV5-1, the J call TRBJ2-1, with 10 positions matching TRBD2. Germline lookup yields CDR1 SGHRS and CDR2 YFSETQ. V trimming: 3 bases; J trimming: 2 bases; junction bases outside the gene matches: 8. This CDR3 is 17 amino acids long. The CDR3 sequence is CASSSIGAGGPYNEQFF. The CDR3 nucleotides read TGCGCCAGCAGCTCAATCGGAGCGGGAGGGCCCTACAATGAGCAGTTCTTC. The full variable domain, its missing parts supplied by reference TRBV5-1 and TRBJ2-1, is KAGVTQTPRYLIKTRGQQVTLSCSPISGHRSVSWYQQTPGQGLQFLFEYFSETQRNKGNFPGRFSGRQFSNSRSEMNVSTLELGDSALYLCASSSIGAGGPYNEQFFGPGTRLTVL.

The V call is TRBV28, the J call TRBJ2-4; maybe TRBD1 (6 bases). Trimming pared 3 bases from V and 0 bases from J, leaving 24 bases between. The CDR3 is 20 residues long. CDR1 MDHEN and CDR2 SYDVKM come from the germline V gene. The CDR3 protein is CASSFGGVSIGFLAKNIQYF. CDR3 bases: TGTGCCAGCAGTTTTGGGGGCGTATCGATTGGTTTCCTAGCCAAAAACATTCAGTACTTC.

This clonotype was observed at least ten times. This chain uses TRBV24-1 with TRBJ2-7; a possible D gene is TRBD2 (5 bases). The CDR3 is 17 residues long. Germline V lookup: CDR1 KGHDR, CDR2 SFDVKD. The V gene lost 4 bases and the J gene lost 2 bases, with 20 bases spanning the gap. CDR3 sequence (DNA): TGTGCCACCAGTGACCCCCATCTCCTAGCAACCACCTACGAGCAGTACTTC. It specifies CATSDPHLLATTYEQYF.

This clonotype was seen at least ten times. This chain connects TRBV6-1 to TRBJ2-1, with 13 bases that match TRBD2. V lost 4 bases to trimming and J lost 5 bases; unmatched junction nucleotides: 2. The length of the CDR3 is 15 residues. CDR1 and CDR2 (germline): MNHNS, SASEGT. As DNA, the CDR3 is TGTGCCAGCAGTGCACTAGCGGGAGGGGACAATGAGCAGTTCTTC. Encoded protein: CASSALAGGDNEQFF.

At least ten counts were recorded for this clonotype. This chain connects TRBV11-2 to TRBJ2-2; D assignment may be TRBD1 or TRBD2 (5 bases each). Trimming took off 5 bases at V and 0 bases at J, with 19 bases between the two ends. The germline V gene encodes CDR1 SGHAT and CDR2 FQNNGV. This CDR3 contains 18 residues. CDR3 in amino acids: CASSPGWGLATNTGELFF. In DNA form, the CDR3 reads TGTGCCAGCAGCCCGGGATGGGGGTTGGCGACGAACACCGGGGAGCTGTTTTTT. Filled out from reference TRBV11-2 and TRBJ2-2, the complete variable domain reads EAGVAQSPRYKIIEKRQSVAFWCNPISGHATLYWYQQILGQGPKLLIQFQNNGVVDDSQLPKDRFSAERLKGVDSTLKIQPAKLEDSAVYLCASSPGWGLATNTGELFFGEGSRLTVL.

The genes are TRBV2 and TRBJ2-2, with 7 bases identical to TRBD2. Unmatched junction bases numbered 13, after V lost 7 bases and J lost 2 bases. CDR3 length: 17 amino acids. Germline CDR1 reads SNHLY; CDR2 reads FYNNEI. The CDR3 DNA reads TGTGCCAGCATGGGGCCGGGACTATCTTCAAACACCGGGGAGCTGTTTTTT. Translating it yields CASMGPGLSSNTGELFF.